This TCR beta chain was identified in a study of T cell responses to AZD1222 COVID-19 vaccine. The study's findings and limits: There were mostly white British donors and more females than males, and clonal diversity was possibly underestimated. The reported proportion of spike-specific TCRs targeting unmutated variant regions was nearly half. Once two AZD1222 doses were given, Spike-specific TCR breadth and depth went up. Repertoires were obtained solely post-peak T cell response.

Concerning this clone: What it binds is not known.

Sequenced by immunoSEQ multiplex PCR; TCRdb stores in-frame clones only, minus some. Of around 99,000 clones in the sample, approximately 86% were seen once. This TCR was sampled from an adult in good health. The sample consisted of peripheral blood, taken on day 0 of AZD1222 vaccination.

This chain's CDR3 is CASSWGRGVGELFF. In DNA form, the CDR3 reads TGTGCCAGCAGCTGGGGACGAGGTGTTGGGGAGCTGTTTTTT. The chain recombines TRBV5-5 with TRBJ2-2, with D perhaps assigned TRBD1 or TRBD2 (5 bases each). V was pared by 3 bases and J by 8 bases, with 14 bases between. Germline CDR1 and CDR2: SGHKS and YYEKEE (reference sequence). The CDR3 length is 14 residues.